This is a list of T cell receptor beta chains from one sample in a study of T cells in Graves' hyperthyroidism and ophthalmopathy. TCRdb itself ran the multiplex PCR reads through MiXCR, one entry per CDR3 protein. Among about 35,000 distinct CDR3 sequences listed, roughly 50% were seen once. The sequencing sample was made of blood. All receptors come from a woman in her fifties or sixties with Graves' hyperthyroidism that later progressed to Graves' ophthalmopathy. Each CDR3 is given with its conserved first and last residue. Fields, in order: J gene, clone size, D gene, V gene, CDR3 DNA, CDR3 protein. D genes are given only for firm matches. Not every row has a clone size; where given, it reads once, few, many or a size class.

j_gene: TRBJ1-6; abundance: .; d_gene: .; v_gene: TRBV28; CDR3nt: TGTGCCAGCCGTCTTGAGGGTCCCTATAATTCACCCCTCCACTTT; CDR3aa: CASRLEGPYNSPLHF
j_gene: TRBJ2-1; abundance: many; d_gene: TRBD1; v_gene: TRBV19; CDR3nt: TGTGCCAGTAGAGAACAGGGGGGCGCGTACAATGAGCAGTTCTTC; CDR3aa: CASREQGGAYNEQFF
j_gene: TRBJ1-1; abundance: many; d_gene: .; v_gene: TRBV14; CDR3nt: TGTGCCAGCAGCCAAGTGGGGAAAGCTTTCTTT; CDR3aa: CASSQVGKAFF
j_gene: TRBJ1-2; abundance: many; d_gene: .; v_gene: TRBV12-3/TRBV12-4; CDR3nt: TGTGCCAGCAGTTACGGTCCTGGCTACACCTTC; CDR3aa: CASSYGPGYTF
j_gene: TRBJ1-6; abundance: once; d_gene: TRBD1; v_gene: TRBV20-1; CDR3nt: TGCAGTGCTCTCGGACAGGAGAATTCACCCCTCCACTTT; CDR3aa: CSALGQENSPLHF
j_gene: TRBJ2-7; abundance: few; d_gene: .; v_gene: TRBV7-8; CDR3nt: TGTGCCAGCAGCCCCGGTCCCGGGGCCGAGCAGTACTTC; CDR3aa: CASSPGPGAEQYF
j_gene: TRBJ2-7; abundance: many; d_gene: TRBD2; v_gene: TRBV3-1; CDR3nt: TGTGCCAGCAGCACCCCGGGACTAGCGGGAGTGGACCACGAGCAGTACTTC; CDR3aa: CASSTPGLAGVDHEQYF
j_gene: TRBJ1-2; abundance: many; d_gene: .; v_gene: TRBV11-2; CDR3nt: TGTGCCAGCAGCTTCGGGGGGGAAGGGGGCTACACCTTC; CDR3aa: CASSFGGEGGYTF
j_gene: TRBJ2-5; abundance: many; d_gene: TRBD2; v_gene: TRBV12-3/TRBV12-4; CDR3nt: TGTGCCAGCAGTCGGACTAGCGGGAGGGCCTTGGAGACCCAGTACTTC; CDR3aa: CASSRTSGRALETQYF
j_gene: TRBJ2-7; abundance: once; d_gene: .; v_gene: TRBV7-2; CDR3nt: TGTGCCAGCAGCACACTTGTTTCGTACGAGCAGTACTTC; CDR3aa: CASSTLVSYEQYF
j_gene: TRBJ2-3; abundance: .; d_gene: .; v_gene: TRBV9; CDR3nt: TGCGCCAGCAGCGTGGCCAGCGTGCCCTCAGATGCGCAGTATTTT; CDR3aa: CASSVASVPSDAQYF
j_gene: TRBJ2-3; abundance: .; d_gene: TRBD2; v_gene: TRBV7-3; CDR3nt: TGTGCCAGCAGCCCCACTAGCGGGAGCTCCTACAATGAGCAGTATTTT; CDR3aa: CASSPTSGSSYNEQYF
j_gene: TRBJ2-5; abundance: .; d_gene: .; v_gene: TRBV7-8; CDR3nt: TGTGCCAGCAGCCCCCGTCAAGGGGCTACGGGCAATCAGCCCCAGTACTTC; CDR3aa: CASSPRQGATGNQPQYF
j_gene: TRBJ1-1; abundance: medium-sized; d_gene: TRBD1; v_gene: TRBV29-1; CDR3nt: TGCAGCGTTGCCCGGACAGGAAAGAACACTGAAGCTTTCTTT; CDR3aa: CSVARTGKNTEAFF
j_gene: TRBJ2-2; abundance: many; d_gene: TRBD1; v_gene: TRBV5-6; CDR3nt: TGTGCCAGCAAAGAACAGGGGGTGGGGAACACCGGGGAGCTGTTTTTT; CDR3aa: CASKEQGVGNTGELFF
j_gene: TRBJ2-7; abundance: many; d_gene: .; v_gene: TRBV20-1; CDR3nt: TGCAGTGCTAGAGATGGGAGTGGGGCTAGAAGAAACGAGCAGTACTTC; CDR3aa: CSARDGSGARRNEQYF
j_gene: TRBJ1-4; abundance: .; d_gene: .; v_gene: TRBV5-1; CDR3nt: TGTGCCAGCAGCTCAGGACCGGAGAATGGAAAACTGTTTTTT; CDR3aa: CASSSGPENGKLFF
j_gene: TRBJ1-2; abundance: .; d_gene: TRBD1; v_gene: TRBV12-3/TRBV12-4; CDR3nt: TGTGCCAGCAGTTCTAGACAGGGTTCATTTGGCTACACCTTC; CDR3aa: CASSSRQGSFGYTF
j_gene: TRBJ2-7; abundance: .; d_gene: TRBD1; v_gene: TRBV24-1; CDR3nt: TGTGCCACCAGTGATCTCGCGGGGACAGGGCTTTACGAGCAGTACTTC; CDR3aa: CATSDLAGTGLYEQYF
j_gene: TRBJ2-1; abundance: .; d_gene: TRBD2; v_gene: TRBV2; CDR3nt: TGTGCCAGCAGTGGATTACTAGCGGGAGGGGTTTGGTCCTACAATGAGCAGTTCTTC; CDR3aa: CASSGLLAGGVWSYNEQFF
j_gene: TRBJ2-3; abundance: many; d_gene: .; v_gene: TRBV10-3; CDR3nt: TGTGCCATCAGAGCCGGGGCCACAGATACGCAGTATTTT; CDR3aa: CAIRAGATDTQYF
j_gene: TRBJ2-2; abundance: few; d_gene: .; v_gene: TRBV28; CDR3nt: TGTGCCAGCAGTTTGAGTAGCGGAAAATACACCGGGGAGCTGTTTTTT; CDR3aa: CASSLSSGKYTGELFF